These 17 T cell receptor beta chains came from one sample sequenced in a study of tumor and adjacent non-tumor tissue in lung cancer. The library came from three nested PCR rounds adapted from ARM-PCR protocols. TCRdb itself ran the multiplex PCR reads through MiXCR, one entry per CDR3 protein. The sample shows about 67,000 distinct CDR3 sequences, under 80% of them seen only once. This sample's RNA came from whole unsorted tissue. Distant lung tissue was collected more than 3 cm away from the tumor edge. Sequencing input: distant non-tumor lung tissue. The receptor source for this set is a man in his sixties with non-small cell lung cancer.

The V call is TRBV29-1, the J call TRBJ1-1; D might be TRBD1 (5 bases). This CDR3 comprises 13 residues. Germline V gives CDR1 SQVTM, CDR2 ANQGSEA. Trimming removed 7 bases from V and 3 bases from J, with 15 bases in between. The CDR3 bases are TGCAGCGCCTCGGTAGGGGAAGACACTGAAGCTTTCTTT. This sequence encodes CSASVGEDTEAFF.

Notes on this clonotype: An end of the junction does not agree with germline; a read error may underlie this. The rearrangement links TRBV11-1 to TRBJ2-1; no firm D call. Germline-derived CDR1 and CDR2 are SGHAT and FQDESV (reference sequence). The CDR3 is made up of 12 amino acids. The DNA of the CDR3 is TGTGCCAGAAGCTTAGCTGGCAATGAGCAGTTCTTC. It encodes CARSLAGNEQFF.

V is TRBV4-1 and J is TRBJ2-7, with D unresolved. The CDR3 spans 14 residues. Trimming took off 0 bases at V and 3 bases at J, with 9 bases between the two ends. CDR1 and CDR2 (germline): MGHRA, YSYEKL. In DNA form, the CDR3 reads TGCGCCAGCAGCCAAGACCGGTGGGGCTACGAGCAGTACTTC. Translated, it gives CASSQDRWGYEQYF.

The chain combines TRBV19 with TRBJ1-1; no definite D call. This CDR3 has 14 residues. The ends were cut back, 10 bases at V and 7 bases at J, with 22 bases in the middle. Germline V gives CDR1 LNHDA, CDR2 SQIVND (reference sequence). CDR3 loop: CATSPRSASHEAFF. The CDR3 DNA follows: TGTGCCACCTCCCCAAGGAGCGCAAGCCATGAAGCTTTCTTT.

With regard to this clonotype: At one boundary the junction diverges from the germline segment, which might be a read error. V and J are TRBV29-1 and TRBJ2-3, with a tentative D call TRBD2 (6 bases). The CDR3 consists of 16 residues. Per the germline V gene, CDR1 is SQVTM and CDR2 is ANQGSEA. The CDR3 sequence: CSVVITDYTSTYTQYF. In DNA form, the CDR3 reads TGCAGCGTTGTAATAACCGACTACACTAGCACATATACGCAATATTTT.

Concerning this clonotype itself: A read error may be the cause here, since a much bigger clone is one base away. V and J are TRBV7-9 and TRBJ2-1; perhaps TRBD1 as D (5 bases). CDR3 size: 12 residues. CDR1 is SEHNR, CDR2 FQNEAQ, per germline (reference sequence). Here the CDR3 reads CVSSLGADEQFF. In nucleotides, the CDR3 is TGTGTCAGCAGCTTAGGGGCGGATGAGCAGTTCTTC.

Regarding this clonotype: Since the CDR3 does not end with the conserved phenylalanine or tryptophan, this likely comes from a read error. V is TRBV11-1 and J is TRBJ2-2; a possible D gene is TRBD2 (5 bases). Germline V gene lookup returns CDR1 SGHAT and CDR2 FQDESV (reference sequence). There are 14 residues in the CDR3. The CDR3 protein is CVSSYTSDTEELFS. CDR3 sequence (DNA): TGTGTCAGCAGCTATACTAGTGACACCGAGGAGCTGTTTTCT.

This clonotype was counted ten times or more. The chain recombines TRBV4-1 with TRBJ2-5, with TRBD2 identical over 10 bases. Germline CDR1 reads MGHRA; CDR2 reads YSYEKL. After removal of 1 base from V and 2 bases from J, the junction contained 7 bases not matched to a gene. The CDR3 is made up of 17 amino acids. CDR3 residues: CASSQVTSGIRQETQYF. The CDR3 nucleotides read TGCGCCAGCAGCCAAGTAACTAGCGGGATTAGGCAAGAGACCCAGTACTTC.

Of note for this clonotype: The germline gene is not matched at one end of the junction; a read error may be the cause. The gene calls are TRBV6-1 and TRBJ2-7; tentative D call: TRBD1 (6 bases). This CDR3 contains 12 residues. Germline V lookup: CDR1 MNHNS, CDR2 SASEGT. The CDR3 bases are TGTGCCAGCAGTGGGGACAACTACGAGCGGTGCTTC. This encodes CASSGDNYERCF.

Comment on this clonotype: The conserved phenylalanine or tryptophan normally closing the CDR3 is absent here, so this likely arose from a read error. The DNA is left out, because the CDR3 cannot be placed on it with certainty; the CDR3 is given as TCRdb lists it. The chain couples TRBV29-1 to TRBJ1-4; the table assigns TRBD1, which was not confirmed against the DNA. The germline V gene has CDR1 SQVTM and CDR2 ANQGSEA. The CDR3 adds up to 14 amino acids, both ends counted. This CDR3 reads CSVGTRGTNEKLVL.

A word on this clonotype: The junction and the germline gene differ at one end; a read error may be behind it. The chain uses TRBV29-1 and TRBJ2-5; D gene ambiguous. The CDR3 consists of 13 residues. The germline gives CDR1 SQVTM, CDR2 ANQGSEA. CDR3 amino acids: CSVSDRYQEAQYF. The CDR3 bases are TGCAGCGTTTCGGACCGGTACCAAGAGGCCCAGTACTTT.

In regard to this clonotype: A much larger clone differs from this one at a single base, so this may be a read error. The V call is TRBV6-4, the J call TRBJ2-1; D not certain. The CDR3 loop spans 13 amino acids. CDR1 and CDR2 from the germline V gene are MRHNA and SNTAGT. CDR3 bases: TGTGCCAACAGTGAGTCCTCTTATCATGAGCAGTTCTTC. Its protein is CANSESSYHEQFF.

Remarks on this clonotype: Sequence at one end of the junction differs from germline and may be a read error. V usage is TRBV2 and J usage is TRBJ2-3, with a weak D call TRBD2 (5 bases). The CDR3 has 15 amino acids. CDR1 SNHLY and CDR2 FYNNEI come from the germline V gene. CDR3: CASSAVGPSTNTQYF. The CDR3, as DNA: TGTGCCAGCAGTGCCGTCGGGCCTAGCACAAATACGCAGTATTTT.

In regard to this clonotype: An end of the junction does not agree with germline; a read error may underlie this. The V and J genes are TRBV12-3 or TRBV12-4 and TRBJ2-1, with D hard to call. This CDR3 contains 13 residues. CDR3 region: CSSSVGLGNEQFF. In nucleotides, the CDR3 is TGTTCCAGCAGCGTAGGGTTGGGCAATGAGCAGTTCTTC.

Concerning this clonotype: An end of the junction differs from the germline gene, which may be a read error. CDR3 sequence (DNA): TGTGCCAGCAGCCTGACCCCGACAACGATCGGCTACATCTTC. It codes for CASSLTPTTIGYIF. The chain couples TRBV7-8 to TRBJ1-2, with unresolved D. CDR3 length equals 14 residues. Germline CDR1 is SGHVS and CDR2 is FQNEAQ.

Regarding this clonotype: Its ends do not fully match the called genes, so a read error is possible. The chain has TRBV7-8 and TRBJ2-7; 11 positions agree with TRBD2. The CDR3 loop spans 14 amino acids. The germline CDR1 and CDR2 sequences are SGHVS and FQNEAQ. CDR3 sequence reads: CASSSIAGGREQYF. In nucleotides, the CDR3 is TGTGCCAGCAGCTCCATAGCGGGAGGGCGGGAGCAGTATTTC.

Regarding this clonotype: The missing conserved phenylalanine or tryptophan at the end of this CDR3 makes a read error likely. The chain recombines TRBV6-6 with TRBJ1-4; unclear D gene. Trimming pared 2 bases from V and 4 bases from J, leaving 5 bases between. This CDR3 has 13 residues. Germline V gene lookup returns CDR1 MNHNY and CDR2 SVGAGI (reference sequence). CDR3 protein: CASSYSLNEKLFY. The CDR3 region has the DNA TGTGCCAGCAGTTACAGTCTTAATGAAAAACTGTTTTAT.